These 16 T cell receptor beta chains originate from one sample sequenced in a study of T cells in localized non-small cell lung cancer. The data were produced by immunoSEQ multiplex PCR, yet TCRdb's version contains in-frame clones alone and is incomplete. The table records 1,500 to 2,000 clones, 20% to 25% of them present only once. The sample here was lung tumor tissue, taken before any cancer treatment. The source of these receptors is a man aged 40 to 70 with stage III lung adenocarcinoma.

This chain uses TRBV6-8 with TRBJ1-1; 7 bases line up with TRBD1. The junction had 9 bases not matched to a gene; V was cut back by 6 bases and J by 2 bases. Per the germline V gene, CDR1 is MNHGY and CDR2 is SAAAGT. The CDR3 has 15 residues. The CDR3 bases are TGTGCCAGCAGGTTGACAGGGAGTATCAACACTGAAGCTTTCTTT. Translation gives CASRLTGSINTEAFF.

The chain has TRBV11-3 and TRBJ2-1, with TRBD1 identical over 7 bases. The length of the CDR3 is 15 residues. Unmatched junction bases numbered 12, after V lost 5 bases and J lost 8 bases. Germline-derived CDR1 and CDR2 are SGHNT and YENEEA. The CDR3: CASSLRQGPRDEQFF. In DNA, the CDR3 is TGTGCCAGCAGCCTACGACAGGGCCCTAGGGATGAGCAGTTCTTC.

This clone ranks as medium-sized. Germline and junction disagree at one end, which may indicate a read error. The chain joins TRBV6-8 to TRBJ1-1, with 8 bases identical to TRBD1. The CDR3 covers 14 residues. Germline V CDR1 and CDR2: MNHGY, SAAAGT. CDR3 nucleotide sequence: TGTGCCATCAGTCAGACAGGGGCAAACACTGAAGCTTTCTTT. Encoded protein: CAISQTGANTEAFF.

This chain links TRBV19 with TRBJ1-5; D remains unclear. V dropped 4 bases and J dropped 4 bases, with 11 bases sitting between them. Germline loops: CDR1 LNHDA, CDR2 SQIVND (reference sequence). CDR3 size: 14 residues. CDR3 amino acids: CASSRSGFNQPQHF. For the CDR3, the DNA is TGTGCCAGTAGTAGATCGGGTTTTAATCAGCCCCAGCATTTT.

In its sample, this clone was seen a few times. The chain joins TRBV9 to TRBJ2-3; D ambiguous. The CDR3 sequence is 15 residues long. V lost 0 bases and J lost 6, with 14 bases in between. Germline CDR1 is SGDLS and CDR2 is YYNGEE. Here the CDR3 DNA reads TGTGCCAGCAGCGTAGGAACTACCGTGGGGGATACGCAGTATTTT. Protein: CASSVGTTVGDTQYF.

This clone came up a few times. The V call is TRBV19, the J call TRBJ2-1; 7 bases agree with TRBD1. This CDR3 is 13 amino acids long. CDR1 is LNHDA and CDR2 is SQIVND in the germline V gene (reference sequence). With V trimmed by 6 bases and J by 7 bases, 6 bases remained unmatched. The CDR3 DNA reads as TGTGCCAGTAGACTGGGACAGCAAAATGAGCAGTTCTTC. Translating gives CASRLGQQNEQFF. Using reference TRBV19 and TRBJ2-1 for the parts outside the CDR3, the full variable domain is DGGITQSPKYLFRKEGQNVTLSCEQNLNHDAMYWYRQDPGQGLRLIYYSQIVNDFQKGDIAEGYSVSREKKESFPLTVTSAQKNPTAFYLCASRLGQQNEQFFGPGTRLTVL.

The chain couples TRBV25-1 to TRBJ1-2; no clear D gene. Trimming removed 4 bases from V and 4 bases from J, with 16 bases in between. CDR1 and CDR2 from the germline V gene are MGHDK and SYGVNS. The CDR3 runs to 15 residues. CDR3 sequence: CASSGGFGQSYGYTF. For the CDR3, the DNA is TGTGCCAGCAGTGGGGGTTTCGGCCAGAGCTATGGCTACACCTTC.

The genes are TRBV28 and TRBJ2-5; D not certain. This CDR3 spans 13 amino acids. CDR1 and CDR2 from the germline V gene are MDHEN and SYDVKM. Trimming stripped 9 bases from V and 4 bases from J, with 15 bases between. The CDR3 DNA is TGTGCCAGATTCCTAAACCATGTAGAGACCCAGTACTTC. Its protein product is CARFLNHVETQYF.

By frequency in the sample, this clone is medium-sized. CDR3 loop: CASSQVWVAGGPSTDTQYF. CDR3 in DNA: TGTGCCAGCAGCCAAGTCTGGGTAGCGGGGGGGCCTAGCACAGATACGCAGTATTTT. The rearrangement links TRBV11-3 to TRBJ2-3; TRBD2 matches at 11 bases. V lost 5 bases, J lost 0 bases, and 13 bases stayed unmatched. Germline lookup yields CDR1 SGHNT and CDR2 YENEEA. The CDR3 runs to 19 residues.

This clone was recorded a few times. The chain joins TRBV5-1 to TRBJ2-5, with D possibly being TRBD1 (5 bases). Looked up from germline, CDR1 is SGHRS and CDR2 is YFSETQ. V lost 4 bases, J lost 5 bases, and 15 bases lay in between. The CDR3 is 14 amino acids. CDR3 region: CASSAAQGGETQYF. The CDR3 bases are TGCGCCAGCAGCGCAGCCCAGGGTGGGGAGACCCAGTACTTC.

This clone was picked up a small number of times. The CDR3 protein is CASSRAGGVNTGELFF. The DNA for the CDR3 is TGTGCCAGCAGTAGGGCAGGGGGCGTCAACACCGGGGAGCTGTTTTTT. The chain links TRBV6-8 to TRBJ2-2; 8 nucleotides agree with TRBD1. Germline V gives CDR1 MNHGY, CDR2 SAAAGT. This CDR3 has 16 amino acids. With 5 bases clipped from V and 2 bases from J, the junction kept 7 bases outside the gene matches.

This chain joins TRBV6-8 and TRBJ2-7; 9 bases line up with TRBD1. With V trimmed by 5 bases and J by 4 bases, 3 bases remained unmatched. Germline CDR1 is MNHGY and CDR2 is SAAAGT. The CDR3 spans 13 residues. CDR3 in amino acids: CASSRDREYEQYF. DNA of the CDR3: TGTGCCAGCAGTCGGGACAGGGAATACGAGCAGTACTTC.

The sample holds a few counts of this clone. J is TRBJ1-5 and V is TRBV28, with D perhaps matching TRBD1 (6 bases). V was cut by 7 bases and J by 10 bases, with 17 bases left in between. CDR1 and CDR2 from the germline V gene are MDHEN and SYDVKM. The length of the CDR3 is 13 residues. DNA of the CDR3: TGTGCCAGCATAGGACAGCCCAATCGTCCCCAGCATTTT. Amino acid sequence: CASIGQPNRPQHF. The complete variable domain, with remaining parts taken from reference TRBV28 and TRBJ1-5, reads DVKVTQSSRYLVKRTGEKVFLECVQDMDHENMFWYRQDPGLGLRLIYFSYDVKMKEKGDIPEGYSVSREKKERFSLILESASTNQTSMYLCASIGQPNRPQHFGDGTRLSIL.

The V call is TRBV9, the J call TRBJ2-4, with D hard to call. The CDR3 runs to 16 residues. In germline, CDR1 is SGDLS, CDR2 YYNGEE. V gave up 2 bases and J gave up 1 base, with 13 bases separating them. CDR3: CASSVTRPIAKNIQYF. The CDR3 coding sequence is TGTGCCAGCAGCGTCACGAGACCCATTGCCAAAAACATTCAGTACTTC.

This clone showed up just a few times. The genes are TRBV12-5 and TRBJ2-6, with D possibly TRBD2 on 5 matching bases. The germline V gene has CDR1 LGHNT and CDR2 FRNRAP. This CDR3 contains 14 residues. The CDR3 loop is CASGERSGANVLTF. CDR3 DNA sequence: TGTGCCAGCGGTGAGAGGTCTGGGGCCAACGTCCTGACTTTC.

As DNA, the CDR3 is TGTGCCAGCAGCCAAGCTTGGACAGGGGAAAACACTGAAGCTTTCTTT. Translating gives CASSQAWTGENTEAFF. The chain uses TRBV14 and TRBJ1-1, with TRBD1 identical over 9 bases. Germline lookup yields CDR1 SGHDN and CDR2 FVKESK. The CDR3 sequence is 16 residues long. V lost 1 base and J lost 2; bases outside the gene matches: 5.